The 15 T cell receptor beta chains below come from one sample, sequenced in a study of T cells in narcolepsy. Clones were read by immunoSEQ multiplex PCR, and TCRdb kept only the in-frame ones, dropping some. The data show about 33,000 clones, with roughly 90% seen just once and 1% to 1.5% held by the top ten. The specimen sequenced was CD45RA- memory CD4+ T cells from PBMCs. The receptors stem from a human donor with narcolepsy.

V gene TRBV2 combines with J gene TRBJ2-7, with unresolved D. With 1 base removed from V and 4 bases from J, the gap between germline ends came to 14 bases. The germline V gene has CDR1 SNHLY and CDR2 FYNNEI. CDR3 size: 15 residues. The CDR3 DNA is TGTGCCAGCAGTGAAGGGGTCAGCGTTACATACGAGCAGTACTTC. This codes for CASSEGVSVTYEQYF.

The rearrangement links TRBV2 to TRBJ1-1; D is ambiguous. The CDR3 consists of 12 residues. V lost 7 bases to trimming and J lost 1 base, with 7 bases between them. Germline CDR1 reads SNHLY; CDR2 reads FYNNEI. The CDR3 region is CASKIENTEAFF. CDR3 DNA: TGTGCCAGCAAGATAGAGAACACTGAAGCTTTCTTT.

The chain is built from TRBV11-2 and TRBJ1-2; possibly TRBD1 for D (6 bases). The CDR3 runs to 14 residues. Per germline, CDR1 SGHAT and CDR2 FQNNGV. V was trimmed by 5 bases and J by 2 bases, leaving 12 bases between them. CDR3 loop: CASSPLGQNYGYTF. CDR3 nucleotides: TGTGCCAGCAGCCCCCTAGGACAGAACTATGGCTACACCTTC.

CDR3 bases: TGTGCCGTCTGGACAGGGGAGAACACCGGGGAGCTGTTTTTT. Protein sequence: CAVWTGENTGELFF. This chain joins TRBV19 and TRBJ2-2; 9 nucleotides line up with TRBD1. Germline CDR1 and CDR2: LNHDA and SQIVND (reference sequence). This CDR3 is built from 14 residues. Trimming at V came to 11 bases and at J to 1 base, leaving 5 bases not matched to a gene.

V gene TRBV5-5 combines with J gene TRBJ2-1, with unresolved D. Germline V lookup: CDR1 SGHKS, CDR2 YYEKEE (reference sequence). The CDR3 is made up of 12 amino acids. V dropped 2 bases and J dropped 6 bases, with 6 bases sitting between them. Written as DNA, the CDR3 is TGTGCCAGCAGCTTACGGTTCAATGAGCAGTTCTTC. Translation: CASSLRFNEQFF.

This chain joins TRBV7-6 and TRBJ2-1; D possibly matches TRBD1 or TRBD2 (5 bases each). The length of the CDR3 is 14 residues. Germline CDR1 reads SGHVS; CDR2 reads FNYEAQ. With 5 bases removed from V and 6 bases from J, the gap between germline ends came to 14 bases. DNA of the CDR3: TGTGCCAGCAGCCCCCCCGGGGCGCGCAATGAGCAGTTCTTC. This encodes CASSPPGARNEQFF. Using reference TRBV7-6 and TRBJ2-1 for the parts outside the CDR3, the full variable domain is GAGVSQSPRYKVTKRGQDVALRCDPISGHVSLYWYRQALGQGPEFLTYFNYEAQQDKSGLPNDRFSAERPEGSISTLTIQRTEQRDSAMYRCASSPPGARNEQFFGPGTRLTVL.

The CDR3 is CASSLQDVVVNTEAFF. CDR3 coding DNA: TGTGCCAGCAGTTTACAGGACGTCGTGGTGAACACTGAAGCTTTCTTT. The chain couples TRBV28 to TRBJ1-1; D unresolved. Germline CDR1 reads MDHEN; CDR2 reads SYDVKM. The CDR3 has 16 amino acids. Trimming removed 2 bases at V and 0 bases at J, with 13 bases between.

V and J are TRBV27 and TRBJ1-2; a weak D match, TRBD1 (5 bases). Trimming stripped 2 bases from V and 2 bases from J, with 9 bases between. This CDR3 has 14 amino acids. Germline V gene sequence: CDR1 MNHEY, CDR2 SMNVEV (reference sequence). CDR3 DNA: TGTGCCAGCAGTTTACAATGGGACAACTATGGCTACACCTTC. Protein: CASSLQWDNYGYTF.

V and J are TRBV4-3 and TRBJ1-2, with 8 bases that match TRBD1. The CDR3 is made up of 13 amino acids. V trimming: 7 bases; J trimming: 4 bases; junction bases outside the gene matches: 5. Germline V gives CDR1 LGHNA, CDR2 YSLEER. The CDR3 protein is CASTGQGSYGYTF. The CDR3 DNA follows: TGCGCCAGCACAGGACAGGGAAGCTATGGCTACACCTTC.

V usage is TRBV5-5 and J usage is TRBJ1-3; 9 bases map to TRBD1. The germline V gene has CDR1 SGHKS and CDR2 YYEKEE (reference sequence). V shed 2 bases, J shed 4 bases, and the junction held 7 bases outside the gene matches. This CDR3 has 16 residues. The CDR3 DNA is TGTGCCAGCAGCTTCCGGGACAGGGACGCCGGAAACACCATATATTTT. This translates into CASSFRDRDAGNTIYF.

There are a few counts of this clone. This chain links TRBV11-2 with TRBJ2-4; 8 bases fit TRBD2. In germline, CDR1 is SGHAT, CDR2 FQNNGV. V lost 3 bases, J lost 0 bases, and 4 bases stayed unmatched. The CDR3 sequence is 16 residues long. The CDR3 reads CASSFGRGVAKNIQYF. As DNA, the CDR3 is TGTGCCAGCAGCTTTGGGCGGGGGGTAGCCAAAAACATTCAGTACTTC.

This chain connects TRBV7-9 to TRBJ2-5, with TRBD2 matching 11 bases. Trimming removed 2 bases from V and 3 bases from J; junction bases left unmatched: 2. CDR1 SEHNR and CDR2 FQNEAQ come from the germline V gene (reference sequence). The CDR3 totals 15 residues. In nucleotides, the CDR3 is TGTGCCAGCAGCTTACCGACTAGCGGGGAAGAGACCCAGTACTTC. The encoded protein is CASSLPTSGEETQYF.

The chain joins TRBV30 to TRBJ1-6; 7 nucleotides align to TRBD1. Unmatched junction bases numbered 5, after V lost 5 bases and J lost 10 bases. This CDR3 region has 12 residues. Germline V CDR1 and CDR2: GTSNPN, SVGIG (reference sequence). CDR3 amino acids: CAWGQVKSPLHF. DNA of the CDR3: TGTGCCTGGGGACAGGTTAAATCACCCCTCCACTTT.

This clone was recorded only once. J is TRBJ2-1 and V is TRBV7-9, with D possibly being TRBD1 or TRBD2 (6 bases each). The CDR3 covers 15 residues. V was clipped by 3 bases and J by 4 bases, with 13 bases between them. The germline V gene encodes CDR1 SEHNR and CDR2 FQNEAQ (reference sequence). The CDR3 protein is CASSFSGARYNEQFF. In nucleotides, the CDR3 is TGTGCCAGCAGCTTTTCGGGGGCTCGATACAATGAGCAGTTCTTC.

This chain uses TRBV5-6 with TRBJ2-2; D ambiguous. Germline CDR1 reads SGHDT; CDR2 reads YYEEEE. V lost 3 bases and J 2 bases, leaving 2 bases between the germline ends. This CDR3 contains 12 residues. CDR3 loop: CASSYNTGELFF. The CDR3 DNA sequence: TGTGCCAGCAGCTATAACACCGGGGAGCTGTTTTTT.